The 20 T cell receptor beta chains below come from one sample, sequenced in a study of T cell repertoires in aging, cancer and after chemotherapy. A mixed TRB-A/B primer pool amplified rearranged TRB by multiplex touch-down PCR. TCRdb re-derived calls from the multiplex PCR reads in MiXCR, one entry per CDR3 protein. The data show approximately 2,300 distinct CDR3 sequences, with 50% seen just once and 4.3% held by the top ten. The template was genomic DNA from peripheral blood, not RNA. The source material was blood. These receptors were collected from a human donor with a solid tumor.

V gene TRBV24-1 combines with J gene TRBJ2-2; D unclear. The CDR3 runs to 15 residues. Germline loops: CDR1 KGHDR, CDR2 SFDVKD. The V gene lost 2 bases and the J gene lost 7 bases, with 13 bases spanning the gap. The CDR3, as DNA: TGTGCCACCAGTGATTCAAACACAGTACGCGGGGAGCTGTTTTTT. Amino acids: CATSDSNTVRGELFF.

The chain recombines TRBV5-6 with TRBJ1-3; D call uncertain. The CDR3 consists of 16 residues. Trimming left V 3 bases short and J 0 bases short, with 13 bases between. CDR1 SGHDT and CDR2 YYEEEE come from the germline V gene. The CDR3 DNA sequence: TGTGCCAGCAGCTCCGGAGGCGGAAGCTCTGGAAACACCATATATTTT. Its protein product is CASSSGGGSSGNTIYF.

This clonotype is large (0.1 to 1%). The chain couples TRBV6-5 to TRBJ2-1; D is possibly TRBD1 (6 bases). From germline, CDR1 is MNHEY and CDR2 SVGAGI. The CDR3 is 12 residues long. Between the trimmed V and J ends, which lost 6 bases and 8 bases, there was a span of 11 bases. Written as DNA, the CDR3 is TGTGCCAGCAGAAGGGGGTTGGATGAGCAGTTCTTC. This translates into CASRRGLDEQFF.

The genes are TRBV7-2 and TRBJ2-2; D unclear. CDR1 and CDR2 (germline): SGHTA, FQGNSA. V was trimmed by 1 base and J by 0 bases, leaving 9 bases between them. CDR3 length: 16 residues. CDR3 bases: TGTGCCAGCAGCTTAGGGGCCAGCCCGAACACCGGGGAGCTGTTTTTT. Translation: CASSLGASPNTGELFF.

This rearrangement joins TRBV6-1 to TRBJ2-7; 12 bases fit TRBD2. J gave up 5 bases and V 8 bases, and 13 bases lay outside the gene matches. From germline, CDR1 is MNHNS and CDR2 SASEGT. The CDR3 runs 16 residues. The chain's CDR3 is CASGTGLAGPKDEQYF. In nucleotides, the CDR3 is TGTGCCAGCGGGACCGGACTAGCGGGGCCGAAAGACGAGCAGTACTTC.

V is TRBV18 and J is TRBJ2-3; the D gene is possibly TRBD2 (6 bases). The V gene's germline CDR1 is KGHSH and CDR2 LQKENI. The ends were cut back, 2 bases at V and 2 bases at J, with 11 bases in the middle. The CDR3 is made up of 15 amino acids. The CDR3 nucleotides are TGTGCCAGCTCACCAGTCGCTAGCGACACAGATACGCAGTATTTT. Translation: CASSPVASDTDTQYF.

The J gene is TRBJ1-6, the V gene TRBV5-5; D unresolved. CDR1 is SGHKS and CDR2 is YYEKEE in the germline V gene (reference sequence). Trimming left V 3 bases short and J 2 bases short, with 0 bases between. The CDR3 is made up of 12 amino acids. The CDR3 sequence is CASSSYNSPLHF. The CDR3 bases are TGTGCCAGCAGCTCCTATAATTCACCCCTCCACTTT.

V is TRBV7-2 and J is TRBJ1-1; D not resolved. The CDR3 consists of 14 residues. Trimming took off 2 bases at V and 0 bases at J, with 7 bases between the two ends. CDR1 is SGHTA, CDR2 FQGNSA, per germline. CDR3 in DNA: TGTGCCAGCAGCTTAAATTGGGTGAACACTGAAGCTTTCTTT. Residues: CASSLNWVNTEAFF.

This clonotype has a handful of counts. This chain uses TRBV5-4 with TRBJ2-3; 8 nucleotides match TRBD1. V trimming: 0 bases; J trimming: 5 bases; junction bases outside the gene matches: 5. This CDR3 is built from 15 residues. Germline V gene sequence: CDR1 SGHNT, CDR2 YYREEE (reference sequence). The CDR3 nucleotides are TGTGCCAGCAGCTTGGTTCAGGGGGCGGGAGATACGCAGTATTTT. It specifies CASSLVQGAGDTQYF.

As DNA, the CDR3 is TGTGCCAGCAGCTTAGATTCCCCGTCGCGGGGATCCTCCTACAATGAGCAGTTCTTC. This codes for CASSLDSPSRGSSYNEQFF. The chain joins TRBV11-2 to TRBJ2-1; D possibly corresponds to TRBD2 (6 bases). Germline-derived CDR1 and CDR2 are SGHAT and FQNNGV. V lost 0 bases to trimming and J lost 0 bases, with 18 bases between them. The CDR3 runs 19 residues.

The chain couples TRBV20-1 to TRBJ1-5; unclear D gene. The V and J ends lost 6 bases and 3 bases respectively, with 9 bases between them. The CDR3 covers 12 residues. Looked up from germline, CDR1 is DFQATT and CDR2 is SNEGSKA (reference sequence). The CDR3 loop reads CSAIPFNQPQHF. The CDR3 DNA follows: TGCAGTGCCATACCATTCAATCAGCCCCAGCATTTT.

This clonotype was found a few times. This chain uses TRBV6-1 with TRBJ1-2; tentative D call: TRBD1 (5 bases). Trimming stripped 6 bases from V and 1 base from J, with 15 bases between. The CDR3 is made up of 15 amino acids. Germline loops: CDR1 MNHNS, CDR2 SASEGT. The CDR3 DNA sequence: TGTGCCAGCAGACAGACCCCGGGACGTAACTATGGCTACACCTTC. It encodes CASRQTPGRNYGYTF.

This chain connects TRBV20-1 to TRBJ1-3, with TRBD1 matching over 7 bases. The CDR3 covers 14 residues. Looked up from germline, CDR1 is DFQATT and CDR2 is SNEGSKA (reference sequence). The V segment lost 1 base and the J segment 4 bases; nucleotides outside the gene matches: 4. In DNA form, the CDR3 reads TGCAGTGCTAGAGTGCCAGGGGGAGGAAACACCATATATTTT. Translating it yields CSARVPGGGNTIYF.

CDR3 in amino acids: CASSLEGKGNTIYF. The CDR3 region has the DNA TGCGCCAGCAGCTTGGAAGGGAAAGGAAACACCATATATTTT. V gene TRBV5-1 combines with J gene TRBJ1-3; D unresolved. Germline CDR1 reads SGHRS; CDR2 reads YFSETQ. The CDR3 sequence is 14 residues long. V lost 0 bases, J lost 4 bases, and 8 bases lay in between. Full variable domain (outside the CDR3, taken from reference TRBV5-1 and TRBJ1-3): KAGVTQTPRYLIKTRGQQVTLSCSPISGHRSVSWYQQTPGQGLQFLFEYFSETQRNKGNFPGRFSGRQFSNSRSEMNVSTLELGDSALYLCASSLEGKGNTIYFGEGSWLTVV.

The chain combines TRBV6-5 with TRBJ2-7, with 9 bases identical to TRBD1. This CDR3 has 14 amino acids. Germline lookup yields CDR1 MNHEY and CDR2 SVGAGI. J was trimmed by 2 bases and V by 7 bases; bases with no gene match: 6. DNA of the CDR3: TGTGCCAGCACCAGGGACAGGGAGGCCTACGAGCAGTACTTC. This translates into CASTRDREAYEQYF.

In this sample, this clonotype turned up a few times. This sequence joins TRBV7-9 and TRBJ1-2; 7 nucleotides match TRBD1. Germline V gene data show CDR1 as SEHNR and CDR2 as FQNEAQ (reference sequence). This CDR3 region has 14 residues. V gave up 3 bases and J gave up 7 bases; unmatched junction bases: 8. The CDR3 nucleotides read TGTGCCAGCAGCTTGACAGGGAATTCCGGTGGCTACACCTTC. It encodes CASSLTGNSGGYTF.

This clonotype was counted between two and nine times. The chain recombines TRBV6-5 with TRBJ1-6; 10 nucleotides agree with TRBD1. V dropped 6 bases and J dropped 2; count of bases not matched to a gene: 7. Germline values: CDR1 MNHEY, CDR2 SVGAGI. The CDR3 is 17 amino acids. The CDR3 loop reads CASSRQGQGAYNSPLHF. In nucleotides, the CDR3 is TGTGCCAGCAGCCGTCAAGGACAGGGGGCCTATAATTCACCCCTCCACTTT.

Regarding this clonotype: At one of its ends the junction is not consistent with the germline gene, which may arise from a read error. The chain uses TRBV19 and TRBJ1-1; maybe TRBD1 (5 bases). CDR1 is LNHDA and CDR2 is SQIVND in the germline V gene (reference sequence). The CDR3 extends over 13 amino acids. The CDR3 protein is CASSIGEYTEAFF. The CDR3 DNA reads as TGTGCCAGTAGCATAGGGGAGTACACTGAAGCTTTCTTT.

V is TRBV19 and J is TRBJ1-1, with TRBD1 matching 8 bases. V was pared by 4 bases and J by 3 bases, with 7 bases of the junction left unmatched. Germline CDR1 is LNHDA and CDR2 is SQIVND (reference sequence). The CDR3 loop spans 15 amino acids. The CDR3 loop is CASSTPGTGDTEAFF. The CDR3 nucleotides are TGTGCCAGTAGTACCCCCGGGACAGGAGACACTGAAGCTTTCTTT.

This clonotype has a single count. This sequence joins TRBV6-1 and TRBJ1-2; D remains unclear. Between the trimmed V and J ends, which lost 2 bases and 5 bases, there was a span of 9 bases. Germline values: CDR1 MNHNS, CDR2 SASEGT. The CDR3 loop spans 13 amino acids. In nucleotides, the CDR3 is TGTGCCAGCAGTGAACTAGGAGGTTATGGCTACACCTTC. Its protein is CASSELGGYGYTF.